This T cell receptor (beta chain) is drawn from a study of blood T cell repertoires in COVID-19. Study as a whole: The United States, Italy and Spain were the sources of the acute and convalescent COVID-19 samples. Sample material is recorded as cDNA or gDNA derived from T cells, B-cell-depleted T cells, or PBMCs.

Trimming removed 1 base at V and 3 bases at J, with 10 bases between. The length of the CDR3 is 14 residues. From germline, CDR1 is SGHTA and CDR2 FQGNSA. Per the study methods: Reference gene primer amplification in the assay estimated nucleated cell counts. The table came from immunoSEQ multiplex PCR; TCRdb's copy has only in-frame clones and leaves some out. That table is the source of V, J and clone size, and D and trimming were worked out from the DNA. The sample has about 110,000 clones; 84% are singletons. The receptor comes from a human donor in a cohort sampled during active COVID-19. The chain combines TRBV7-2 with TRBJ2-7; D is unclear. The specimen sequenced was peripheral blood. In DNA form, the CDR3 reads TGTGCCAGCAGCTTAGGTGCAGGTAACTACGAGCAGTACTTC. This translates into CASSLGAGNYEQYF.